Listed here are 8 T cell receptor beta chains from one sample, sequenced in a study of blood T cell repertoires in COVID-19. TCRdb's table, derived via immunoSEQ multiplex PCR, lists solely in-frame clones and lacks some. The repertoire holds roughly 100,000 clones, with around 84% as singletons. Specimen: peripheral blood. These receptors were taken from a woman older than 75 with acute or convalescent COVID-19.

This clone was recorded only once. The chain couples TRBV5-1 to TRBJ2-3, with D tentatively TRBD1 (5 bases). V gave up 2 bases and J gave up 4 bases, with 11 bases separating them. In germline, CDR1 is SGHRS, CDR2 YFSETQ. CDR3 length: 14 amino acids. In DNA, the CDR3 is TGCGCCAGCAGCTTTACGGACACAGCAGATACGCAGTATTTT. It yields the protein CASSFTDTADTQYF.

The rearrangement joins TRBV4-1 to TRBJ1-2, with D possibly being TRBD1 (6 bases). The CDR3 extends over 15 amino acids. Trimming cost V 0 bases and J 8 bases, with 16 bases left between them. Looked up from germline, CDR1 is MGHRA and CDR2 is YSYEKL. The CDR3 DNA reads TGCGCCAGCAGCCAAGAAGGGGCAGGGGCAGACGGCTACACCTTC. Residues: CASSQEGAGADGYTF.

The DNA of the CDR3 is TGTGCCACCAGTGACCCCAGGGGGAACACTGAAGCTTTCTTT. Translating gives CATSDPRGNTEAFF. The rearrangement uses TRBV24-1 and TRBJ1-1; D possibly corresponds to TRBD1 (6 bases). Germline CDR1 KGHDR, CDR2 SFDVKD. The CDR3 extends over 14 amino acids. V lost 4 bases, J lost 1 base, and 9 bases lay in between.

The chain couples TRBV19 to TRBJ2-7; 8 nucleotides agree with TRBD1. The CDR3 sequence is 15 residues long. The V gene end was trimmed by 3 bases and the J gene end by 3 bases; junction bases not matched to a gene: 7. Germline loops: CDR1 LNHDA, CDR2 SQIVND (reference sequence). The CDR3 loop is CASSMPGQGSYEQYF. CDR3 sequence (DNA): TGTGCCAGTAGTATGCCCGGACAGGGAAGCTACGAGCAGTACTTC.

The genes are TRBV24-1 and TRBJ2-7; TRBD2 matches at 9 bases. CDR3 length equals 15 residues. Germline lookup yields CDR1 KGHDR and CDR2 SFDVKD. V lost 12 bases, J lost 2 bases, and 13 bases stayed unmatched. CDR3 bases: TGTGCCCACCCGGAGGGGGCGGGAGGGCCCTACGAGCAGTACTTC. Translation: CAHPEGAGGPYEQYF.

The sample holds a few counts of this clone. The V and J genes are TRBV21-1 and TRBJ1-2; the listed D gene, TRBD1, was not tested against the DNA. TRBV21-1 is an annotated pseudogene. The CDR3 has 16 residues. The CDR3 loop is CASRKNRGTANYGYTF. The DNA of the CDR3 is TGTGCCAGCAGAAAAAACCGGGGGACAGCTAACTATGGCTACACCTTC.

V gene TRBV5-6 combines with J gene TRBJ2-7; TRBD1 matches 7 bases. The CDR3 contains 17 residues. Germline assignment: CDR1 SGHDT and CDR2 YYEEEE. The J segment lost 1 base and the V segment lost 0 bases, leaving 10 bases of the junction unmatched. The CDR3 bases are TGTGCCAGCAGCTTGGCCGGAACAGGGGTGGTATCCTACGAGCAGTACGTC. This encodes CASSLAGTGVVSYEQYV.

The chain combines TRBV4-2 with TRBJ2-1; 13 positions match TRBD2. The CDR3 runs to 16 residues. Germline assignment: CDR1 LGHNA and CDR2 YNFKEQ. V gave up 3 bases and J gave up 10 bases; unmatched junction bases: 9. The CDR3 nucleotides are TGTGCCAGCAGCCACGAAGGACTAGCGGGAGCCCGCGAGCAGTTCTTC. Its translation: CASSHEGLAGAREQFF.